This TCR beta chain appears in the sequencing data of a study of T cell responses to AZD1222 COVID-19 vaccine. The repertoire was sequenced with immunoSEQ multiplex PCR; TCRdb's copy has only in-frame clones and lacks some. This sample carries roughly 89,000 clones, roughly 90% of them seen once, and the ten largest clones take 4% to 5.5%. A note on this clone: Its antigen is not identified.

The germline V gene encodes CDR1 ENHRY and CDR2 SYGVKD. J lost 5 bases, V lost 7 bases, and 10 bases had no gene match. CDR3 size: 16 residues. Study-wide results and caveats: When two AZD1222 doses had been given, Spike-specific TCR breadth and depth rose. Reportedly, nearly half the spike-specific TCRs target unmutated variant regions. Mostly white British, mostly female donors; authors suggested clonal diversity may be underestimated. Across spike, vaccine-associated CD4 TCRs were found, dominant at 160-218 and 743-854.

The sample in question was peripheral blood, obtained on day 0 of MenACWY control vaccination. The receptor was isolated from an adult in good health. The chain couples TRBV10-3 to TRBJ2-7; 14 positions match TRBD2. The CDR3 nucleotides read TGTGCCATCACCCGGGGACTAGCGGGAGATGGACACGAGCAGTACTTC. Translation: CAITRGLAGDGHEQYF.